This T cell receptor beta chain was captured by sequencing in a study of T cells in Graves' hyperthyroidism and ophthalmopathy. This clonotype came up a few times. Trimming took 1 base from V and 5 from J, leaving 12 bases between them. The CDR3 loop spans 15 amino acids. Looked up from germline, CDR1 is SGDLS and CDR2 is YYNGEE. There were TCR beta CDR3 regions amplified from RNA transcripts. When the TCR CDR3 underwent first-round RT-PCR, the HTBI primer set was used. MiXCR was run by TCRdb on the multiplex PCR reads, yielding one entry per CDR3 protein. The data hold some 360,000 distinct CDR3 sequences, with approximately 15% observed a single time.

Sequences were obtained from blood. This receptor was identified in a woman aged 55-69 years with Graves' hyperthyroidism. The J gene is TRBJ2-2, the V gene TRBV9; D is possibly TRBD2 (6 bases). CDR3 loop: CASSVQSSETGELFF. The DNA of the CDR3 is TGTGCCAGCAGCGTACAATCTAGCGAAACCGGGGAGCTGTTTTTT.